This entry features one TCR beta chain sequence. This entry is derived from a study of T-cell memory formation after mild COVID-19. The V gene end was trimmed by 4 bases and the J gene end by 2 bases; junction bases not matched to a gene: 8. The CDR3 contains 15 residues. Germline V CDR1 and CDR2: MNHEY, SMNVEV (reference sequence). In TCRdb, the 5' RACE reads were re-called with MiXCR into one record per CDR3 protein. The sample has approximately 390,000 distinct CDR3 sequences, roughly 15% seen once. The clonotype was recovered from a man aged 18 to 29 who had mild COVID-19 (a few samples of this study predate the infection). Cell type and time point are not known. Sequencing used PBMCs or a T cell subset sorted from them (not recorded which). This chain links TRBV27 with TRBJ2-7, with 7 nucleotides matching TRBD1. The chain's CDR3 is CASSYYTGAAYEQYF. CDR3 bases: TGTGCCAGCAGTTACTATACAGGGGCTGCCTACGAGCAGTACTTC.